The present T cell receptor (beta chain) was sequenced within a study of blood T cell repertoires in COVID-19. Only in-frame clones appear in the TCRdb table, and some are missing; sequencing was by immunoSEQ multiplex PCR. The sample lists roughly 150,000 clones, 88% occurring once. The CDR3 runs to 15 residues. Looked up from germline, CDR1 is SGDLS and CDR2 is YYNGEE. V was trimmed by 4 bases and J by 4 bases, leaving 17 bases between them. The material sequenced was peripheral blood. The J gene is TRBJ1-2, the V gene TRBV9, with TRBD1 as a possible D gene (5 bases). The sequence was obtained from a woman aged 65 to 85 with acute or convalescent COVID-19. The CDR3: CASSPSTGVVYGYTF. The CDR3 bases are TGTGCCAGCAGCCCTAGCACGGGGGTTGTCTATGGCTACACCTTC. The variable domain in full, with the rest retrieved from reference TRBV9 and TRBJ1-2, is DSGVTQTPKHLITATGQRVTLRCSPRSGDLSVYWYQQSLDQGLQFLIQYYNGEERAKGNILERFSAQQFPDLHSELNLSSLELGDSALYFCASSPSTGVVYGYTFGSGTRLTVV.